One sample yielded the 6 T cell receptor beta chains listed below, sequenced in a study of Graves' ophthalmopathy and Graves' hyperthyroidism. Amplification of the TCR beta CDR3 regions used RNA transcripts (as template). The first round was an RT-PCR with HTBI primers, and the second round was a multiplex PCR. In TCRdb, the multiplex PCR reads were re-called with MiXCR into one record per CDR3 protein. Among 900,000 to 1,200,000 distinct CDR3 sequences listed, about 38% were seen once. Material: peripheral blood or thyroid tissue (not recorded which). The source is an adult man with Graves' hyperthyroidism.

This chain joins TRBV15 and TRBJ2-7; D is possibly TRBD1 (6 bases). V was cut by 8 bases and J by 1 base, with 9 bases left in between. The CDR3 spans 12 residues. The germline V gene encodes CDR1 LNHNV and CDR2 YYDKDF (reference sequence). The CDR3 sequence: CATGDRSYEQYF. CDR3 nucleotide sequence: TGTGCCACCGGAGACAGGTCCTACGAGCAGTACTTC.

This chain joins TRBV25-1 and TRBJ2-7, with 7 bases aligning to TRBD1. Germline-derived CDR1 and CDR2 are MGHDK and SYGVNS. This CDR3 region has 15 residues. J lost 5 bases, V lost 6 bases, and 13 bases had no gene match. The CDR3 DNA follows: TGTGCCAGCAGCGAAACCGGGACAGAGGGGGACGAGCAGTACTTC. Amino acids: CASSETGTEGDEQYF.

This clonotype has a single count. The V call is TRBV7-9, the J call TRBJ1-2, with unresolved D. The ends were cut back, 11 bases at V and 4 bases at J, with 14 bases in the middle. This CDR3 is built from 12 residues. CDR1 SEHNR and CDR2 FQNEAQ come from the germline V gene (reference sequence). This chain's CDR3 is CAGHGAFYGYTF. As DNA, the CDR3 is TGTGCCGGGCATGGAGCCTTCTATGGCTACACCTTC.

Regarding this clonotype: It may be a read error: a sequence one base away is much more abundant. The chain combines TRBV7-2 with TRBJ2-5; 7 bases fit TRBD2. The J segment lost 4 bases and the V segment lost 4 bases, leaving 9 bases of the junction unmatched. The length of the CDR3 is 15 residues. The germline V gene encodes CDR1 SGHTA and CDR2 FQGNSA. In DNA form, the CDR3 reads TGTGCCAGCAGCTCCGGGGAGGGTATGTCAGAGACCCAGTACTTC. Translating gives CASSSGEGMSETQYF.

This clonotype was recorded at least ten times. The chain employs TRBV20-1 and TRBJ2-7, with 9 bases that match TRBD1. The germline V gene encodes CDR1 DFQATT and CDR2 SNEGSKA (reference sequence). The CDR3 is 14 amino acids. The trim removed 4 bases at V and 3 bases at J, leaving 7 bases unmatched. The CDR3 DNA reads TGCAGTGCTACCGTACCGGGACAGGGCTACGAGCAGTACTTC. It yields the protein CSATVPGQGYEQYF.

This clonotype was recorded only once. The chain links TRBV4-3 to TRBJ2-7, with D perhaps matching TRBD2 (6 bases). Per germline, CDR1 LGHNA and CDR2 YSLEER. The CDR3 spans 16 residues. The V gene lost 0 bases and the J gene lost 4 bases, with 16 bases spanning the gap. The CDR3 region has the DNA TGCGCCAGCAGCCAAGATGGGGCGGGATCGGGGTACGAGCAGTACTTC. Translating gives CASSQDGAGSGYEQYF.